This T cell receptor (beta chain) was sequenced for a study of T cells expressing NK-cell markers (TCRdb year 2020). In the study overall: Three sorted T-cell subsets (CD3+CD56+NKG2C+, CD3+CD56+NKG2C- and CD3+CD56-NKG2C+) from fewer than 10 donors had their TCR beta-chain repertoires profiled. Libraries were sequenced as 2 x 150 bp reads on Illumina HiSeq 2000/2500, MiSeq or NextSeq. Among the eight sequenced donors, seven were HCMV-seropositive and one was HCMV-seronegative. Randomly selected healthy volunteers, three men and five women, were used as the eight sequenced donors.

Spanning cysteine to phenylalanine, the CDR3 consists of 14 amino acids. The DNA is unrecorded. In the germline V gene, CDR1 corresponds to SQVTM and CDR2 to ANQGSEA. Findings and caveats that apply to the study as a whole: Whether the expanded NKG2C-expressing T cell clones were specific for HCMV antigens was left unclear. For more than 5 donors, the dominant CD3+CD56+NKG2C+ clonotypes were among the top 10 CD8+ clonotypes and accounted for 1.0-7.0% of CD8+ T cells. Those dominant clonotypes were again the most abundant among CD3+CD56-NKG2C+ cells in a few donors, at about 25-60.1%.

TCRdb lists the instrument as Illumina HiSeq 2000. The TCR beta cDNA libraries were made using 5'RACE template switching, a step that added both a universal primer site and unique molecular identifiers. Synthesis of cDNA was primed from the TCR beta constant segment and was followed by two consecutive PCR amplification steps. Turning to the authors' computational methods: MIGEC was used to demultiplex reads and group the reads by UMI, and MiTCR was used to assemble and quantify clonotypes. Only TCR cDNA sequences supported by at least two reads were kept to exclude erroneous sequences. The tcR package was used for downstream repertoire analysis, with clonotypes matched between fractions based on CDR3 nucleotide sequence plus V segment. VDJmatch was used to annotate antigen specificity against VDJdb, with one amino acid substitution allowed in CDR3. The reads underwent TCRdb reprocessing, giving one record for each CDR3 protein sequence and no DNA. The V and J calls reflect TCRdb's pipeline rather than the authors' work. The sample table records about 550,000 distinct CDR3 sequences. Roughly 3.5% of the sample goes to the ten largest clones.

A commercial ELISA kit detecting HCMV-specific IgG in serum was used to determine HCMV serostatus. Peripheral blood mononuclear cells were isolated from blood by Ficoll density gradient centrifugation. Remarks on this clonotype: What this receptor recognizes is not known.

The TCR comes from a young man in good health. Donor details come from another sample of the same person, matched by shared clones. Sequencing was done on a sample of blood T cells: a sorted CD56 or NKG2C T cell subset, CD4+ or CD8+ T cells, or bulk PBMC T cells (not recorded which). The sequence is built from TRBV29-1 and TRBJ2-5; without DNA, the TCRdb call of TRBD1 cannot be checked. The CDR3 has the sequence CSAGSVGRVWTQYF.